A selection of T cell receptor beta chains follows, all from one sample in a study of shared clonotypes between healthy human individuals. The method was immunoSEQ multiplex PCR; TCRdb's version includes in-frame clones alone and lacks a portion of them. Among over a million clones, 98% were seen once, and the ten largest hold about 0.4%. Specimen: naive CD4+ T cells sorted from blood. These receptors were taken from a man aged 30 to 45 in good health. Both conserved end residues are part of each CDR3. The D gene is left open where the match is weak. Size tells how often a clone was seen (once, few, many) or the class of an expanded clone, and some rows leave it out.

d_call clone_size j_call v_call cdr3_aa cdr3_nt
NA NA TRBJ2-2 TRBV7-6 CASSLGQSGAGELFF TGTGCCAGCAGCTTGGGACAAAGCGGTGCCGGGGAGCTGTTTTTT
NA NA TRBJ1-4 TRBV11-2 CASSPMGAFFEKLFF TGTGCCAGCAGCCCGATGGGTGCTTTCTTTGAAAAACTGTTTTTT
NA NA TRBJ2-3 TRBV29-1 CSVQARKGGSTDTQYF TGCAGCGTTCAGGCCCGCAAAGGGGGTAGCACAGATACGCAGTATTTT
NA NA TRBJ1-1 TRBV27 CASSLWGKGTEAFF TGTGCCAGCAGTTTATGGGGTAAGGGCACTGAAGCTTTCTTT
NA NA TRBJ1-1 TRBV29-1 CSVEEQVDTEAFF TGCAGCGTTGAAGAACAGGTCGACACTGAAGCTTTCTTT
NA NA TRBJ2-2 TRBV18 CASSTRRQTTGELFF TGTGCCAGCTCTACCAGGCGCCAGACCACCGGGGAGCTGTTTTTT
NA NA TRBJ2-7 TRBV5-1 CASSRAGQPFLEQYF TGCGCCAGCAGCAGGGCGGGACAGCCTTTCCTCGAGCAGTACTTC
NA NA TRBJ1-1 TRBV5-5 CASSLTVWGSDTEAFF TGTGCCAGCAGCTTGACAGTCTGGGGGTCGGACACTGAAGCTTTCTTT
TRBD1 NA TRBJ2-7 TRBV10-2 CASSGYGTGGYEQYF TGCGCCAGCAGTGGTTACGGGACAGGGGGCTACGAGCAGTACTTC
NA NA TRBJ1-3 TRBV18 CASSPVSGSGNTIYF TGTGCCAGCTCACCAGTCTCGGGATCCGGAAACACCATATATTTT
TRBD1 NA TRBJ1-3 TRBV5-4 CASSIQGGSGNTIYF TGTGCCAGCAGCATACAGGGGGGGTCTGGAAACACCATATATTTT
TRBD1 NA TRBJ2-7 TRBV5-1 CASSKDRGVHEQYF TGCGCCAGCAGCAAGGACAGGGGGGTCCACGAGCAGTACTTC
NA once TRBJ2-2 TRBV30 CAWRPRKRVGSGDTGELFF TGTGCCTGGAGACCGAGGAAAAGAGTTGGTAGCGGAGACACCGGGGAGCTGTTTTTT
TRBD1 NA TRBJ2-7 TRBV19 CASKNRGTSSYEQYF TGTGCCAGTAAAAACAGGGGGACCAGCTCCTACGAGCAGTACTTC
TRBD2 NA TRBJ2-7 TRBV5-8 CASSPHRWLAGESYEQYF TGTGCCAGCAGCCCCCACCGGTGGCTAGCGGGAGAGTCCTACGAGCAGTACTTC
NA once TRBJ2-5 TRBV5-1 CASSRGAGRETQYF TGCGCCAGCAGCAGAGGGGCGGGGAGGGAGACCCAGTACTTC
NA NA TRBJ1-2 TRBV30 CAWSPPGYTF TGTGCCTGGAGCCCCCCCGGCTACACCTTC
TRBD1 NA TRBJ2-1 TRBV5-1 CASSLDGQGYNEQFF TGCGCCAGCAGCTTGGACGGACAGGGTTACAATGAGCAGTTCTTC
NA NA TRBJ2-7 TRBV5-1 CASSTGGGWRERGEQYF TGCGCCAGCAGCACTGGAGGGGGTTGGCGGGAGAGGGGCGAGCAGTACTTC
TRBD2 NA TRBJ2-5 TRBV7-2 CASSLASGRASGTQYF TGTGCCAGCAGCTTAGCTAGCGGGAGGGCCTCAGGGACCCAGTACTTC
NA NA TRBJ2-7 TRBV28 CASSLPGFYEQYF TGTGCCAGCAGTTTACCGGGCTTCTACGAGCAGTACTTC
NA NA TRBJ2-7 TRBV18 CASSPLQGPAGNEQYF TGTGCCAGCTCACCATTGCAGGGGCCCGCCGGGAACGAGCAGTACTTC
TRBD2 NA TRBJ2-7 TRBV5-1 CASSLLAGASYEQYF TGCGCCAGCAGCCTCTTAGCGGGAGCCTCCTACGAGCAGTACTTC
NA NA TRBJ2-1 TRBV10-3 CAISPNSFEQFF TGTGCCATCAGTCCAAACAGTTTTGAGCAGTTCTTC
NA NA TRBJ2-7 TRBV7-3 CASSLATGEQYF TGTGCCAGCAGCTTAGCGACTGGCGAGCAGTACTTC
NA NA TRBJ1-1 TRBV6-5 CASSYGQSTEAFF TGTGCCAGCAGTTACGGACAGTCGACTGAAGCTTTCTTT
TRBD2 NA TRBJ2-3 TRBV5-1 CASSLLLAGVSGWTDTQYF TGCGCCAGCAGCTTGTTACTAGCGGGAGTATCGGGGTGGACAGATACGCAGTATTTT
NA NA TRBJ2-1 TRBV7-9 CASSLTAPYNEQFF TGTGCCAGCAGCTTAACGGCTCCCTACAATGAGCAGTTCTTC
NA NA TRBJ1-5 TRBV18 CASSPFSQGLNQPQHF TGTGCCAGCTCTCCCTTTAGCCAGGGGCTCAATCAGCCCCAGCATTTT
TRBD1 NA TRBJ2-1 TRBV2 CASSLGQGMRNEQFF TGTGCCAGCAGCCTCGGACAGGGGATGCGGAATGAGCAGTTCTTC
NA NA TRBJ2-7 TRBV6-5 CASSLTAASYEQYF TGTGCCAGCAGTTTGACAGCCGCCTCCTACGAGCAGTACTTC
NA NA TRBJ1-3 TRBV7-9 CASSLPGPSGNTIYF TGTGCCAGCAGCTTACCGGGACCCTCTGGAAACACCATATATTTT
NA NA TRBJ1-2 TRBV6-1 CASSEGGRGGYTF TGTGCCAGCAGTGAGGGAGGAAGAGGGGGCTACACCTTC
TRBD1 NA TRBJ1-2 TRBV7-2 CASSLGQGNANYGYTF TGTGCCAGCAGCTTGGGACAGGGGAATGCTAACTATGGCTACACCTTC
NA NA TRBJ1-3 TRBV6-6 CASSPDHSGNTIYF TGTGCCAGCAGCCCTGATCACTCTGGAAACACCATATATTTT
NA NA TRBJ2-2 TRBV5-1 CASSNLRDTGELFF TGCGCCAGCAGCAACCTCCGGGACACCGGGGAGCTGTTTTTT
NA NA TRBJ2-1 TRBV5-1 CASSRIPTGLNEQFF TGCGCCAGCAGCCGGATCCCGACGGGCTTGAATGAGCAGTTCTTC
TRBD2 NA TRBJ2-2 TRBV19 CASSIGGSIPGELFF TGTGCCAGTAGTATCGGGGGGAGCATACCCGGGGAGCTGTTTTTT
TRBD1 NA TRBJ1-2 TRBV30 CAWNAGQAIYGYTF TGTGCCTGGAACGCGGGACAGGCGATCTATGGCTACACCTTC
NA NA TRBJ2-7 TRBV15 CATSRAPPATAVEQYF TGTGCCACCAGCAGAGCCCCTCCGGCGACGGCGGTTGAGCAGTACTTC
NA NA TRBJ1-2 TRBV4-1 CASSQVPRANYGYTF TGCGCCAGCAGCCAGGTCCCCAGGGCTAACTATGGCTACACCTTC
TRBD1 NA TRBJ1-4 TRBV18 CASSPAGGGEKLFF TGTGCCAGCTCACCGGCAGGGGGCGGTGAAAAACTGTTTTTT
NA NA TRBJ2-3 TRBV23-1 CASSQKGRVGKGTDTQYF TGCGCCAGCAGTCAAAAGGGCCGCGTGGGCAAAGGCACAGATACGCAGTATTTT
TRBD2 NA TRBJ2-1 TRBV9 CASSGGLAGINEQFF TGTGCCAGCAGCGGGGGACTAGCGGGAATCAATGAGCAGTTCTTC